This is a list of T cell receptor beta chains from one sample in a study of identical twins. TCRdb reanalysed the 5' RACE reads using MiXCR and keeps one entry per CDR3 protein. The sample has about 1.7 million distinct CDR3 sequences, roughly 35% seen once. Sequenced material: cord blood. The receptors originated from a newborn girl in good health. The CDR3 runs from the conserved cysteine through the conserved F or W. The D gene is left open where the match is weak. A clone size is listed for some rows: how often the clone was seen (once, few, many), or a class if it is expanded.

V gene,clone size,CDR3 length,J gene,D gene,CDR3 DNA,CDR3 protein
TRBV6-6,-,12,TRBJ2-7,-,TGTGCCAGCAGTTACGACTTCTACGAGCAGTACTTC,CASSYDFYEQYF
TRBV20-1,-,14,TRBJ2-3,TRBD1,TGCAGTGCTAACGGACAGGGAAGCACAGGTACGCAGTATTTT,CSANGQGSTGTQYF
TRBV9,-,16,TRBJ2-7,TRBD2,TGTGCCAGCAGCGTAGGGGGACTAGCGGGAGAGTACGAGCAGTACTTC,CASSVGGLAGEYEQYF
TRBV7-2,few,17,TRBJ2-4,-,TGTGCCAGCAGCCTCCTATTTGGGGTTCTAGCCAAAAACATTCAGTACTTC,CASSLLFGVLAKNIQYF
TRBV20-1,-,14,TRBJ1-2,-,TGCAGTGCGAGACAACCGGGACTAAGAATAGGCTACACCTTC,CSARQPGLRIGYTF
TRBV6-6,-,15,TRBJ1-1,TRBD1,TGTGCCAGCAGTTACCTGGGACAGATGAACACTGAAGCTTTCTTT,CASSYLGQMNTEAFF
TRBV5-1,-,14,TRBJ2-5,TRBD1,TGCGCCAGCACCGGGACAGGAGCCTACAATGAGCAGTACTTC,CASTGTGAYNEQYF
TRBV4-2,-,18,TRBJ1-1,TRBD1,TGTGCCGGCAGCCCCCTAGGACAGGGGCGGAGTGGGTACACTGAAGCTTTCTTT,CAGSPLGQGRSGYTEAFF
TRBV19,once,14,TRBJ2-5,TRBD1,TGTGCCAGTAGTAAACTCCGGGACAGAGAGACCCAGTACTTC,CASSKLRDRETQYF
TRBV9,once,15,TRBJ2-7,TRBD2,TGTGCCAGCAGCGTAGGGGGGACTAGCGAGTACGAGCAGTACTTC,CASSVGGTSEYEQYF
TRBV5-1,many,14,TRBJ2-7,-,TGCGCCAGCAGCTTGGCCCAGCCTTCCTACGAGCAGTACTTC,CASSLAQPSYEQYF
TRBV20-1,few,10,TRBJ2-3,-,TGCAGTGCTACCCCTAATACGCAGTATTTT,CSATPNTQYF
TRBV11-2,-,14,TRBJ2-7,TRBD2,TGTGCCAGCAGCTTAAGGATGGGAGGGTACGAGCAGTACTTC,CASSLRMGGYEQYF
TRBV5-1,-,15,TRBJ2-3,TRBD1,TGCGCCAGCAGCCCCTCCGGGACAGGGGGCGATACGCAGTATTTT,CASSPSGTGGDTQYF
TRBV7-2,few,15,TRBJ2-7,TRBD2,TGTGCCAGCAGCACCCCGACTAGCGGGGTCTACGAGCAGTACTTC,CASSTPTSGVYEQYF
TRBV3-1,-,18,TRBJ2-7,TRBD2,TGTGCCAGCAGCCATGCCCCGAGCGTGGGAGGGTCTAGGAATGAGCAGTACTTC,CASSHAPSVGGSRNEQYF
TRBV20-1,-,14,TRBJ2-5,TRBD2,TGCAGTGCTAGACCTAGCGGGTCCCAAGAGACCCAGTACTTC,CSARPSGSQETQYF
TRBV7-6,-,14,TRBJ1-2,-,TGTGCCAGCAGCCCTGGGACAACTATTTATGGCTACACCTTC,CASSPGTTIYGYTF
TRBV11-1,-,13,TRBJ2-1,-,TGTGCCAGCAGCTTGCGCCTACGACTAGAACAGTTCTTC,CASSLRLRLEQFF
TRBV12-3/TRBV12-4,-,13,TRBJ1-2,-,TGTGCCAGCAGTTTCACCAGGCACTATGGCTACACCTTC,CASSFTRHYGYTF
TRBV6-5,-,14,TRBJ2-6,-,TGTGCCAGCACAGGTCTCTCTGGGGCCAACGTCCTGACTTTC,CASTGLSGANVLTF
TRBV29-1,once,14,TRBJ1-6,TRBD1,TGCAGCGTCGCAGAGGACAGGGAAGGTTCACCCCTCCACTTT,CSVAEDREGSPLHF
TRBV29-1,few,12,TRBJ2-7,TRBD1,TGCAGCGTTGTCAGGGGGAGATACGAGCAGTACTTC,CSVVRGRYEQYF
TRBV3-1,many,16,TRBJ2-3,TRBD2,TGTGCCAGCAGCCGCGGACTAGCGCCCAGCACAGATACGCAGTATTTT,CASSRGLAPSTDTQYF
TRBV6-1,few,14,TRBJ1-1,-,TGTGCCACCTCCCGCGGGACGACGAACACTGAAGCTTTCTTT,CATSRGTTNTEAFF
TRBV4-1,few,15,TRBJ2-4,TRBD2,TGCGCCAGCAGCCAAGTGGGACTAGCAGGGGACATTCAGTACTTC,CASSQVGLAGDIQYF